This TCR beta chain was obtained from a study of CD8 T cells in ankylosing spondylitis. Study-level results: Reportedly, significant enrichment of disease-linked clones occurred in matched ankylosing spondylitis synovial fluid. In the blood and synovial fluid of reactive arthritis, some motif variants had been previously reported.

TCRdb called the 5' RACE reads again in MiXCR, with one record for every CDR3 protein. Among some 250,000 distinct CDR3 sequences listed, approximately 12% were seen once. From germline, CDR1 is SQVTM and CDR2 ANQGSEA. This CDR3 comprises 13 residues. Trimming left V 6 bases short and J 1 base short, with 12 bases between. This clonotype has a count of ten or more. Its antigen is unidentified. The receptor's source is a male donor with ankylosing spondylitis or in good health (not recorded which). The sequencing input was blood, either unsorted or a sorted T cell fraction (not recorded which). This chain uses TRBV29-1 with TRBJ1-1; D is ambiguous. Written as DNA, the CDR3 is TGCAGCGTAAGGCGAGCAGCGAACACTGAAGCTTTCTTT. Translated: CSVRRAANTEAFF. Drawing the rest from reference TRBV29-1 and TRBJ1-1, the complete variable domain is SAVISQKPSRDICQRGTSLTIQCQVDSQVTMMFWYRQQPGQSLTLIATANQGSEATYESGFVIDKFPISRPNLTFSTLTVSNMSPEDSSIYLCSVRRAANTEAFFGQGTRLTVV.